This T cell receptor (beta chain) is from a study of blood T cell repertoires in COVID-19. Study-wide context: Some COVID-19 samples were acute and others convalescent; all came from the United States, Italy and Spain. The cDNA or gDNA used as material had been derived from T cells, B-cell-depleted T cells, or PBMCs.

The CDR3 is 14 amino acids. CDR1 is SGHRS, CDR2 YFSETQ, per germline. V was clipped by 3 bases and J by 4 bases, with 13 bases between them. Authors' analysis steps: Scientists estimated how many nucleated cells there were by amplifying reference gene primers. Measured with immunoSEQ multiplex PCR; TCRdb has only the in-frame clones, and not every one. V and J calls plus clone size are reproduced from that table; the DNA served to infer D and trimming. The table includes around 300,000 clones, approximately 88% detected once. The material sequenced was peripheral blood. The TCR originated in a man between 18 and 29 years old with active or convalescent COVID-19. The genes are TRBV5-1 and TRBJ2-5, with a possible D match to TRBD2 (5 bases). This CDR3 reads CASSWGALAETQYF. CDR3 nucleotides: TGCGCCAGCAGCTGGGGAGCGCTAGCAGAGACCCAGTACTTC.